This T cell receptor beta chain comes out of a study of blood T cell repertoires in COVID-19. Study context: Spain, Italy and the United States supplied samples that represented acute and convalescent COVID-19. Sources were T cells, B-cell-depleted T cells, or PBMCs; the material itself was cDNA or gDNA.

V lost 0 bases and J lost 6, with 9 bases in between. Germline CDR1 SGHDT, CDR2 YYEEEE. The length of the CDR3 is 13 residues. In the original workflow: For nucleated cells, counts were estimated from reference gene primer amplification. The data were produced by immunoSEQ multiplex PCR, yet TCRdb's version contains in-frame clones alone and is incomplete. That table supplies the V and J calls and clone size; D and trimming were determined from the DNA. This table has some 80,000 clones, roughly 90% appearing once. Sequenced input: peripheral blood. The source is a human donor in a cohort sampled during active COVID-19. This chain uses TRBV5-6 with TRBJ1-1; tentatively, D is TRBD1 (5 bases). CDR3 DNA sequence: TGTGCCAGCAGCTTGGTGTCAGGGCCTGAAGCTTTCTTT. As protein: CASSLVSGPEAFF. Using reference TRBV5-6 and TRBJ1-1 for the parts outside the CDR3, the full variable domain is DAGVTQSPTHLIKTRGQQVTLRCSPKSGHDTVSWYQQALGQGPQFIFQYYEEEERQRGNFPDRFSGHQFPNYSSELNVNALLLGDSALYLCASSLVSGPEAFFGQGTRLTVV.